These 30 T cell receptor beta chains were sequenced from one sample in a study of T cells in Graves' hyperthyroidism and ophthalmopathy. TCR beta CDR3 regions were amplified from RNA transcripts. The HTBI primer set was used in a first-round RT-PCR of the TCR CDR3. TCRdb reprocessed the multiplex PCR reads with MiXCR, giving one entry per CDR3 protein. The data contain about 250,000 distinct CDR3 sequences, around 22% of them seen just once; the ten biggest clones take up over 55%. Sequencing used blood. The receptors shown here come from a man aged 30-40 years with Graves' ophthalmopathy.

The CDR3 here is CASSQDDRDSPLHF. CDR3 sequence (DNA): TGCGCCAGCAGCCAAGATGACAGGGATTCACCCCTCCACTTT. The chain is built from TRBV4-1 and TRBJ1-6, with 7 bases that match TRBD1. The CDR3 runs to 14 residues. Germline V gene lookup returns CDR1 MGHRA and CDR2 YSYEKL. V gave up 0 bases and J gave up 8 bases; unmatched junction bases: 1.

This chain connects TRBV2 to TRBJ1-1; no clear D. The V and J ends lost 6 bases and 4 bases respectively, with 15 bases between them. This CDR3 has 14 amino acids. Germline CDR1 is SNHLY and CDR2 is FYNNEI. The CDR3 nucleotides are TGTGCCAGCAGCGACCATGGAAGCAGCACTGAAGCTTTCTTT. Translating gives CASSDHGSSTEAFF.

In the case of this clonotype: This may arise from a read error, as a much more abundant clone is one base away. This rearrangement joins TRBV2 to TRBJ1-2; D may be TRBD1 (5 bases). Trimming cost V 4 bases and J 4 bases, with 13 bases left between them. CDR3 length: 14 residues. The V gene's germline CDR1 is SNHLY and CDR2 FYNNEI. The CDR3 loop is CASSGVGAGYGYTF. The CDR3 DNA reads TGTGCCAGCAGTGGGGTAGGGGCTGGCTATGGCTACACCTTC.

This chain uses TRBV20-1 with TRBJ2-1; 10 nucleotides agree with TRBD1. V shed 6 bases, J shed 5 bases, and the junction held 7 bases outside the gene matches. This CDR3 has 14 amino acids. Germline CDR1 is DFQATT and CDR2 is SNEGSKA (reference sequence). The CDR3 sequence: CSARRQGANNEQFF. The DNA for the CDR3 is TGCAGTGCAAGAAGACAGGGGGCAAACAATGAGCAGTTCTTC.

This clonotype was recorded many times. CDR3 nucleotide sequence: TGCGCCAGCAGCAACCCCGGAGGGCCGGGGGGAAATGAGCAGTTCTTC. It translates to CASSNPGGPGGNEQFF. The chain is built from TRBV5-1 and TRBJ2-1, with 7 bases matching TRBD2. This CDR3 has 16 amino acids. Trimming cost V 4 bases and J 7 bases; bases outside gene matches: 14. In germline, CDR1 is SGHRS, CDR2 YFSETQ.

This rearrangement joins TRBV6-5 to TRBJ2-5; tentatively, D is TRBD2 (7 bases). This CDR3 has 17 amino acids. Germline CDR1 reads MNHEY; CDR2 reads SVGAGI. The ends were cut back, 2 bases at V and 1 base at J, with 17 bases in the middle. CDR3 DNA: TGTGCCAGCAGTTACATTATAAGACGGGGGGCCCAAGAGACCCAGTACTTC. This codes for CASSYIIRRGAQETQYF.

This clonotype was counted only a few times. The chain has TRBV5-6 and TRBJ1-1, with D possibly being TRBD1 (6 bases). Trimming took off 1 base at V and 6 bases at J, with 16 bases between the two ends. The CDR3 runs 15 residues. Germline V CDR1 and CDR2: SGHDT, YYEEEE. The CDR3: CASSLFGGGRAEAFF. In DNA form, the CDR3 reads TGTGCCAGCAGCTTGTTCGGTGGGGGGCGGGCTGAAGCTTTCTTT.

This clonotype was recorded at least ten times. The rearrangement joins TRBV28 to TRBJ2-2, with 7 nucleotides matching TRBD2. The V gene's germline CDR1 is MDHEN and CDR2 SYDVKM. Trimming took 4 bases from V and 4 from J; bases not matched to a gene: 6. The CDR3 contains 15 residues. CDR3 region: CASSSSGRATGELFF. DNA for the CDR3: TGTGCCAGCAGTTCTAGTGGGAGGGCCACCGGGGAGCTGTTTTTT.

A single count supports this clonotype. The chain couples TRBV2 to TRBJ2-7, with D maybe TRBD1 (6 bases). V was shortened by 6 bases and J by 1 base, with 16 bases between the two germline ends. This CDR3 is built from 15 residues. The germline V gene has CDR1 SNHLY and CDR2 FYNNEI. CDR3 loop: CASREDRFISYEQYF. The DNA of the CDR3 is TGTGCCAGCAGGGAGGACAGATTTATATCCTACGAGCAGTACTTC.

This sequence joins TRBV9 and TRBJ2-7; possibly TRBD2 for D (6 bases). This CDR3 contains 12 residues. Germline V lookup: CDR1 SGDLS, CDR2 YYNGEE. The V gene lost 3 bases and the J gene lost 5 bases, with 9 bases spanning the gap. CDR3 loop: CASSGTNDEQYF. The DNA of the CDR3 is TGTGCCAGCAGCGGGACTAATGACGAGCAGTACTTC.

As to this clonotype: Just one base apart from a much larger clone, this may be a read error. The chain employs TRBV7-9 and TRBJ2-3; 7 nucleotides line up with TRBD2. The CDR3 is 15 amino acids. The trim removed 3 bases at V and 0 bases at J, leaving 3 bases unmatched. Germline assignment: CDR1 SEHNR and CDR2 FQNEAQ (reference sequence). CDR3 sequence: CASSLTSRSTDTQYF. The CDR3 coding sequence is TGTGCCAGCAGCTTGACTAGCAGGAGCACAGATACGCAGTATTTT.

This chain joins TRBV20-1 and TRBJ1-2; D is undetermined. Germline V lookup: CDR1 DFQATT, CDR2 SNEGSKA (reference sequence). CDR3 length equals 15 residues. V was trimmed by 0 bases and J by 1 base, leaving 12 bases between them. The CDR3 nucleotides read TGCAGTGCTAGAGATTTAGCGCGGGGTAACTATGGCTACACCTTC. Its translation: CSARDLARGNYGYTF.

The rearrangement joins TRBV11-3 to TRBJ1-3; D is perhaps TRBD1 (5 bases). V was cut by 5 bases and J by 0 bases, with 8 bases left in between. The CDR3 spans 14 residues. The germline CDR1 and CDR2 sequences are SGHNT and YENEEA. CDR3: CASSPGTSGNTIYF. The CDR3 DNA follows: TGTGCCAGCAGCCCCGGGACCTCTGGAAACACCATATATTTT.

This clonotype was recorded only once. A much larger clone sits a single nucleotide away, making a read error possible. The genes are TRBV28 and TRBJ1-3; 7 bases match TRBD1. Trimming took 4 bases from V and 5 from J; bases not matched to a gene: 8. The germline V gene has CDR1 MDHEN and CDR2 SYDVKM. The CDR3 runs to 15 residues. In DNA, the CDR3 is TGTGCCAGCAGTTCCGCGGGACAGAACCGAAACACCATATATTTT. Translation: CASSSAGQNRNTIYF.

About this clonotype itself: This clone may be a read error of a much larger clone one base away. This chain uses TRBV12-3 or TRBV12-4 with TRBJ1-2, with D possibly matching TRBD1 (5 bases). The CDR3 has 14 amino acids. The CDR3 loop reads CASTLRGRDYDYTF. CDR3 bases: TGTGCCAGCACCTTAAGGGGCAGGGACTATGACTACACCTTC.

The sample holds a few counts of this clonotype. The gene calls are TRBV24-1 and TRBJ2-5; D gene unclear. CDR3 length: 13 residues. The germline V gene encodes CDR1 KGHDR and CDR2 SFDVKD. The germline V and J ends were trimmed by 1 base and 9 bases, with 11 bases remaining between them. CDR3 in amino acids: CATSDLEGRPQYF. CDR3 sequence (DNA): TGTGCCACCAGTGATTTAGAAGGCAGGCCCCAGTACTTC.

This clonotype was detected a few times. This sequence joins TRBV6-1 and TRBJ1-6, with 9 bases aligning to TRBD1. There are 16 residues in the CDR3. Germline V gene data show CDR1 as MNHNS and CDR2 as SASEGT. V shed 5 bases, J shed 9 bases, and the junction held 11 bases outside the gene matches. For the CDR3, the DNA is TGTGCCAGCAGTAAGCGGGACAGGGATATAGGTTCACCCCTCCACTTT. Protein: CASSKRDRDIGSPLHF.

The chain links TRBV12-3 or TRBV12-4 to TRBJ2-7; TRBD2 matches 14 bases. CDR3 size: 15 residues. With V trimmed by 4 bases and J by 10 bases, 9 bases remained unmatched. CDR3 sequence: CASSSSGLAGEDQYF. Written as DNA, the CDR3 is TGTGCCAGCAGTTCATCGGGACTAGCGGGAGAGGATCAGTACTTC.

This sequence joins TRBV3-1 and TRBJ1-5, with D possibly TRBD1 on 6 matching bases. V was trimmed by 6 bases and J by 4 bases, leaving 16 bases between them. Germline CDR1 and CDR2: LGHDT and YNNKEL (reference sequence). The CDR3 spans 15 residues. Written as DNA, the CDR3 is TGTGCCAGCAGTTTTCTCCCCACAGGGAATCAGCCCCAGCATTTT. Its translation is CASSFLPTGNQPQHF. Full variable domain (outside the CDR3, taken from reference TRBV3-1 and TRBJ1-5): DTAVSQTPKYLVTQMGNDKSIKCEQNLGHDTMYWYKQDSKKFLKIMFSYNNKELIINETVPNRFSPKSPDKAHLNLHINSLELGDSAVYFCASSFLPTGNQPQHFGDGTRLSIL.

This chain uses TRBV27 with TRBJ1-2, with unresolved D. Trimming removed 0 bases from V and 5 bases from J, with 7 bases in between. Germline V gene sequence: CDR1 MNHEY, CDR2 SMNVEV (reference sequence). The CDR3 spans 13 residues. CDR3 in DNA: TGTGCCAGCAGTTTATCCCCTCTGTATGGCTACACCTTC. Translated: CASSLSPLYGYTF.

This chain uses TRBV6-1 with TRBJ1-4; tentatively, D is TRBD1 (6 bases). V dropped 6 bases and J dropped 7 bases, with 18 bases sitting between them. There are 15 residues in the CDR3. Germline values: CDR1 MNHNS, CDR2 SASEGT. The CDR3 DNA reads as TGTGCCAGCAGCCAGACTCAGGGGCGAGGTGAAAAACTGTTTTTT. This encodes CASSQTQGRGEKLFF.

This clonotype appeared many times. This chain connects TRBV2 to TRBJ2-1; 7 bases are shared with TRBD2. The length of the CDR3 is 15 residues. CDR1 and CDR2 from the germline V gene are SNHLY and FYNNEI. J lost 2 bases, V lost 4 bases, and 5 bases had no gene match. CDR3 region: CASSGSGTAYNEQFF. CDR3 nucleotide sequence: TGTGCCAGCAGTGGAAGCGGGACGGCCTACAATGAGCAGTTCTTC.

This clonotype was observed at least ten times. The rearrangement links TRBV3-1 to TRBJ2-1, with 8 bases aligning to TRBD2. The trim removed 1 base at V and 9 bases at J, leaving 8 bases unmatched. Germline V gene lookup returns CDR1 LGHDT and CDR2 YNNKEL (reference sequence). There are 15 residues in the CDR3. Written as DNA, the CDR3 is TGTGCCAGCAGCCAAGGACGGGAGGGCCGGGGTGAGCAGTTCTTC. As protein: CASSQGREGRGEQFF.

This clonotype came up many times. The V gene is TRBV11-2, the J gene TRBJ2-5; 9 bases map to TRBD2. Trimming took 5 bases from V and 1 from J; bases not matched to a gene: 5. Germline V CDR1 and CDR2: SGHAT, FQNNGV. There are 15 residues in the CDR3. The CDR3 coding sequence is TGTGCCAGCAGCAACACGGGACTAGCCCAAGAGACCCAGTACTTC. Its protein is CASSNTGLAQETQYF. The variable domain in full, with the rest retrieved from reference TRBV11-2 and TRBJ2-5, is EAGVAQSPRYKIIEKRQSVAFWCNPISGHATLYWYQQILGQGPKLLIQFQNNGVVDDSQLPKDRFSAERLKGVDSTLKIQPAKLEDSAVYLCASSNTGLAQETQYFGPGTRLLVL.

The V and J genes are TRBV3-1 and TRBJ1-5, with D uncertain. CDR3 length: 12 amino acids. CDR1 is LGHDT, CDR2 YNNKEL, per germline (reference sequence). With 2 bases removed from V and 4 bases from J, the gap between germline ends came to 3 bases. This CDR3 is CASSQHNQPQHF. The CDR3, as DNA: TGTGCCAGCAGCCAACATAATCAGCCCCAGCATTTT.

The chain uses TRBV6-2 or TRBV6-3 and TRBJ2-1; weak D call: TRBD1 (6 bases). The CDR3 is 14 amino acids. Germline CDR1 is MNHEY and CDR2 is SVGEGT. V dropped 8 bases and J dropped 10 bases, with 21 bases sitting between them. In nucleotides, the CDR3 is TGTGCCAGCCTTCCACAGCGGTATACAGGGGAGCAGTTCTTC. This sequence encodes CASLPQRYTGEQFF.

V usage is TRBV25-1 and J usage is TRBJ1-2, with D perhaps TRBD1 (5 bases). The CDR3 contains 15 residues. Trimming removed 3 bases from V and 0 bases from J, with 11 bases in between. CDR1 and CDR2 (germline): MGHDK, SYGVNS. Here the CDR3 reads CASSEGTLANYGYTF. CDR3 in DNA: TGTGCCAGCAGTGAGGGGACTCTAGCTAACTATGGCTACACCTTC.

This clonotype was found a few times. The chain employs TRBV6-5 and TRBJ1-2; D unresolved. The CDR3 totals 11 residues. Germline V CDR1 and CDR2: MNHEY, SVGAGI. Trimming removed 2 bases from V and 8 bases from J, with 6 bases in between. DNA for the CDR3: TGTGCCAGCAGTTACGGGAGCGGCTACACCTTC. It translates to CASSYGSGYTF.

This chain connects TRBV11-1 to TRBJ1-1; 7 bases are shared with TRBD1. The length of the CDR3 is 14 residues. The ends lost 6 bases at V and 11 bases at J; junction bases unmatched: 15. The germline V gene has CDR1 SGHAT and CDR2 FQDESV (reference sequence). CDR3 residues: CASSLTGMNGGAFF. CDR3 in DNA: TGTGCCAGCAGTCTGACAGGGATGAACGGAGGGGCTTTCTTT.

This clonotype was seen repeatedly, ten times or more. This chain connects TRBV18 to TRBJ2-3; 8 bases line up with TRBD2. V gave up 3 bases and J gave up 2 bases; unmatched junction bases: 4. In germline, CDR1 is KGHSH, CDR2 LQKENI. The CDR3 runs to 15 residues. The CDR3 DNA is TGTGCCAGCTCACCCCAAGGACTAGCCACAGATACGCAGTATTTT. As protein: CASSPQGLATDTQYF.